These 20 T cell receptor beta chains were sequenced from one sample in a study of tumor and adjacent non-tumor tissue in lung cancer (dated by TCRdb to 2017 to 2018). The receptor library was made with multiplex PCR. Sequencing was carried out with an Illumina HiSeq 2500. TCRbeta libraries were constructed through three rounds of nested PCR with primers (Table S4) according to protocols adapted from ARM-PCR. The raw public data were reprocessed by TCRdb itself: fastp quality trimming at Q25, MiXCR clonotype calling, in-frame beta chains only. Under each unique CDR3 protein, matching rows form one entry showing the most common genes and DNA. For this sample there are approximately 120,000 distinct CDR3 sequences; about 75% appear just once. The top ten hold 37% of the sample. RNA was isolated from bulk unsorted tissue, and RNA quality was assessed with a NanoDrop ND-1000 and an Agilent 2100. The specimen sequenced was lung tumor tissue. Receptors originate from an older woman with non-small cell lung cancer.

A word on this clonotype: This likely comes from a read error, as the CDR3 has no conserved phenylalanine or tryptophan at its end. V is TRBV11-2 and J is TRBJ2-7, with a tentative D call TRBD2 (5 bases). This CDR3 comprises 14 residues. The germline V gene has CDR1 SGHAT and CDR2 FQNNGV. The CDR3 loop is CISSWDRGGYEQYL. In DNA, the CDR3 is TGTATCAGCAGTTGGGATCGCGGAGGATACGAGCAGTACTTA.

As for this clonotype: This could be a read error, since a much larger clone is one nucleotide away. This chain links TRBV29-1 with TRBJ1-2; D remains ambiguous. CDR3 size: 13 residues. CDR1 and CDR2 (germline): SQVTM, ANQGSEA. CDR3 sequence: CSIEVGGRGGYTF. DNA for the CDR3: TGCAGCATTGAAGTTGGAGGGCGCGGGGGCTACACCTTC.

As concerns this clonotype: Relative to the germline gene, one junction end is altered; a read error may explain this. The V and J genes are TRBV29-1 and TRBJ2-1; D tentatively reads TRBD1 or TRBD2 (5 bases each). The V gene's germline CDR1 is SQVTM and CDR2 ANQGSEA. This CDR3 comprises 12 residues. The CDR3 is CSVKQDGDERFF. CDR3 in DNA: TGCAGCGTTAAACAGGACGGGGATGAGCGGTTCTTC.

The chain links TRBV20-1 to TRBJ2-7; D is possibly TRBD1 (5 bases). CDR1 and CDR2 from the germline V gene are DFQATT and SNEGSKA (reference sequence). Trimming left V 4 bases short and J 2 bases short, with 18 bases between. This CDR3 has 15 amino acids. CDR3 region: CSAMEGQGATYEQYF. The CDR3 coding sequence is TGCAGTGCTATGGAAGGACAAGGGGCCACCTACGAGCAGTACTTC.

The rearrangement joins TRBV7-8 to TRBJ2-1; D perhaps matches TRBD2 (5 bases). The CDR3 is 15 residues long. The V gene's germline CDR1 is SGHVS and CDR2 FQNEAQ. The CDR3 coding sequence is TGTGTCAGTAGCGAAGGCCATAGCTCCTACAATGAGCAGTTCTTC. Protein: CVSSEGHSSYNEQFF.

The CDR3: CANCLQAGVSYEQYF. Written as DNA, the CDR3 is TGTGCCAACTGCTTACAGGCTGGAGTCTCCTACGAGCAGTACTTC. This chain connects TRBV11-3 to TRBJ2-7; D may be TRBD1 (5 bases). CDR3 length: 15 residues. Trimming removed 10 bases from V and 0 bases from J, with 19 bases in between. From germline, CDR1 is SGHNT and CDR2 YENEEA.

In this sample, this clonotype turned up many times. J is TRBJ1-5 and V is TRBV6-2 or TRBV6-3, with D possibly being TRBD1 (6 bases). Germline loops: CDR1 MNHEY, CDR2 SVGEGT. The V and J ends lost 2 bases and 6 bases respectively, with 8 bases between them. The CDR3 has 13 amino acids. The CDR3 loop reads CASSYTQGQPQHF. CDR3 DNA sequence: TGTGCCAGCAGTTACACACAGGGTCAGCCCCAGCATTTT.

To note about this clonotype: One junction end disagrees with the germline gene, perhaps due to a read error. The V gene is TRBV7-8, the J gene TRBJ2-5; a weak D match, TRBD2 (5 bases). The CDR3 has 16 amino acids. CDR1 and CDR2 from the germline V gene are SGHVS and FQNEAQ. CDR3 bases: TGTGCCAGCAGCCGCGGAGGAATGGGGATCCAAGAGAGCCAGTACTTC. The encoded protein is CASSRGGMGIQESQYF.

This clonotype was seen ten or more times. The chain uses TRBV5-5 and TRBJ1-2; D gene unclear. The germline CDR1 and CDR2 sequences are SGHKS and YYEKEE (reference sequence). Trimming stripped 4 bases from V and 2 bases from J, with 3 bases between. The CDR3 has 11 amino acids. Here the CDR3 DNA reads TGTGCCAGCAGCGCGAACTATGGCTACACCTTC. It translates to CASSANYGYTF.

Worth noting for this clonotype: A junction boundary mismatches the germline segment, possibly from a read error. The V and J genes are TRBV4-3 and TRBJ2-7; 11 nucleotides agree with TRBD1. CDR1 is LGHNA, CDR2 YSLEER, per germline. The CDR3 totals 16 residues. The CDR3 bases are TGCGCCAGCAGCCGAGATAACGGACAGGGGGCCTACGAGCAGCACTTC. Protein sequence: CASSRDNGQGAYEQHF.

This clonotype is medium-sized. The CDR3 spells CASSQDVGPQETQYF. CDR3 in DNA: TGCGCCAGCAGCCAAGATGTGGGGCCCCAAGAGACCCAGTACTTC. The V gene is TRBV4-1, the J gene TRBJ2-5; D perhaps matches TRBD1 (5 bases). The CDR3 contains 15 residues. Germline CDR1 reads MGHRA; CDR2 reads YSYEKL. Trimming cost V 0 bases and J 1 base, with 9 bases left between them.

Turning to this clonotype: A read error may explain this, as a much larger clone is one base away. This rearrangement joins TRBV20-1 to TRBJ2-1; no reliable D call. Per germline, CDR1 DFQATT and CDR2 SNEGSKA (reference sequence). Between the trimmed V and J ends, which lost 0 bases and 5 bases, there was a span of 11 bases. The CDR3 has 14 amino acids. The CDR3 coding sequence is TGCAGTGCTAGAGACCTGCGGACGCACAATGAGCAGTTCTTC. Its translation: CSARDLRTHNEQFF.

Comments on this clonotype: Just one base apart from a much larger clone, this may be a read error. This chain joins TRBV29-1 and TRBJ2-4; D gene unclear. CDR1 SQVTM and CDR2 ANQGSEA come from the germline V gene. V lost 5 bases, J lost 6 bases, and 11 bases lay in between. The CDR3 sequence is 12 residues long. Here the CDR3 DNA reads TGCAGCGTTAAACGTGAGATAAACATTCAGTACTTC. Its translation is CSVKREINIQYF.

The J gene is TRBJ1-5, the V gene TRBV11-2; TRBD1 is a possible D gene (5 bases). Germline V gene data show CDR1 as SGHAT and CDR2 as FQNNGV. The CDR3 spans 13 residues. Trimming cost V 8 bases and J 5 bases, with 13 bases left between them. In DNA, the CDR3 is TGTGCCAGCTCCAGGGTCATGGATCAGCCCCAGCATTTT. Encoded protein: CASSRVMDQPQHF.

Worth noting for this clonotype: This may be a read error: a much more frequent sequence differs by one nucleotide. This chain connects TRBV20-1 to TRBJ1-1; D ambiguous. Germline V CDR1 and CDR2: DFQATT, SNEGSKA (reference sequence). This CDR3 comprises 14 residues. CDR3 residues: CIATLAPDDTEAFF. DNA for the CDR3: TGCATTGCTACCCTAGCCCCGGACGACACTGAAGCTTTCTTT.

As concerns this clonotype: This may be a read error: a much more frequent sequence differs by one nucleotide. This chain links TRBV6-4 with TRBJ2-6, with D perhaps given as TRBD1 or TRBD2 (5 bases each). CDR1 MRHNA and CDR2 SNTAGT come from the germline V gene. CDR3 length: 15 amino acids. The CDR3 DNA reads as TGTCCCAGCAGAGGGACGGTTTCTGGGGCCAACGTCCTGACTTTC. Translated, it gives CPSRGTVSGANVLTF.

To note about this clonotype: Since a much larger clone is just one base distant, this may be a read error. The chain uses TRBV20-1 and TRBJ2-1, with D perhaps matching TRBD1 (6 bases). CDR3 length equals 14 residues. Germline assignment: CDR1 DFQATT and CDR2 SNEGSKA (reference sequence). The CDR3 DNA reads TGCAGTACTAGTCTACAGGGACACAGCAATGAGCAGTTCTTC. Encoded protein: CSTSLQGHSNEQFF.

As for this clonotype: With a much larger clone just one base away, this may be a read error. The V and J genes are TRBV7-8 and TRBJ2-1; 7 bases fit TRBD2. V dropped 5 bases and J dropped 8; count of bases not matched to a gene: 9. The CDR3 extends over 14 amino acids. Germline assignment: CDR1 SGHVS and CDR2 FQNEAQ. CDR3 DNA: TGTGCCAGCAGCACAAGCGGGAAGTACCATGAGCAGTTCTTC. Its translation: CASSTSGKYHEQFF.

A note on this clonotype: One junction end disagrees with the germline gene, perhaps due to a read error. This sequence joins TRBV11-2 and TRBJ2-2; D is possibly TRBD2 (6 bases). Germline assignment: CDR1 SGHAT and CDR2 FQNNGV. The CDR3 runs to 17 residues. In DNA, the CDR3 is TGTGCCAGCAGTTCTCCCCAGGAGGGGCGGAACACCGGGGAGCTGCTTTTT. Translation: CASSSPQEGRNTGELLF.

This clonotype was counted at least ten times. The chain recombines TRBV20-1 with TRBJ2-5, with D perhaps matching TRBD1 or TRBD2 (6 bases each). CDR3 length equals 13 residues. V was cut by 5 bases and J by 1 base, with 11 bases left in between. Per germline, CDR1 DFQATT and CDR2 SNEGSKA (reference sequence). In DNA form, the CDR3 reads TGCAGTGCTCGGGGGCCTTTCCAAGAGACCCAGTACTTC. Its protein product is CSARGPFQETQYF.